The source of this T cell receptor (beta chain) is a study of OX40 agonist ivuxolimab in advanced cancers. The overall study: Previous treatment with anti-PD-1, anti-PD-L1 or anti-CTLA-4 therapy was allowed; under 50% had received some.

Trimming removed 0 bases from V and 7 bases from J; junction bases left unmatched: 7. This CDR3 has 16 amino acids. Germline-derived CDR1 and CDR2 are PRHDT and FYEKMQ (reference sequence). Whole-study results and caveats: Among the lowest peripheral clonal expansion occurred in 0.1-3.0 mg/kg partial responders. Normalized T-cell clonal expansion was also low in a subset of nonresponders. Dose levels from 0.1 to 3.0 mg/kg saw CD4+ and CD8+ blood T cells expand clonally by week 6.

Concerning this clone itself: Its antigen remains unknown.

Libraries were prepared by immunoSEQ multiplex PCR; TCRdb keeps only in-frame clonotypes and omits some of them. The table records 100,000 or so clones, approximately 95% of them present only once. The starting material was CD4+ or CD8+ T cells sorted from blood, obtained in a trial of the OX40 agonist ivuxolimab. This sequence was found in an adult with an advanced solid tumor such as melanoma, head and neck, liver or kidney cancer. The V and J genes are TRBV13 and TRBJ2-3; 10 bases are shared with TRBD2. CDR3 nucleotides: TGTGCCAGCAGCTTAGGCCTAGCGGGAGTCATTAATACGCAGTATTTT. Translating gives CASSLGLAGVINTQYF.